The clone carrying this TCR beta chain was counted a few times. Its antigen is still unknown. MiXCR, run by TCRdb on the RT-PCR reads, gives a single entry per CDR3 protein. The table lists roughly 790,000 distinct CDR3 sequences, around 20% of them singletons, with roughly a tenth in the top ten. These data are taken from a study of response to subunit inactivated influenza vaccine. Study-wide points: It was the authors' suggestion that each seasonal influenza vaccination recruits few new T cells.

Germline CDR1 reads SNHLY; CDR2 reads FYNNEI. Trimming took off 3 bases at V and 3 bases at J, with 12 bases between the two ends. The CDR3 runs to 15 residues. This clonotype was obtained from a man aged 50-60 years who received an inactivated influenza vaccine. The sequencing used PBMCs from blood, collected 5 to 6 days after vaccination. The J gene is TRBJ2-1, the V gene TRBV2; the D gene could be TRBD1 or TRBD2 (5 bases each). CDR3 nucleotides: TGTGCCAGCAGTGAGTCTTGGGGGAGCTACAATGAGCAGTTCTTC. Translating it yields CASSESWGSYNEQFF.